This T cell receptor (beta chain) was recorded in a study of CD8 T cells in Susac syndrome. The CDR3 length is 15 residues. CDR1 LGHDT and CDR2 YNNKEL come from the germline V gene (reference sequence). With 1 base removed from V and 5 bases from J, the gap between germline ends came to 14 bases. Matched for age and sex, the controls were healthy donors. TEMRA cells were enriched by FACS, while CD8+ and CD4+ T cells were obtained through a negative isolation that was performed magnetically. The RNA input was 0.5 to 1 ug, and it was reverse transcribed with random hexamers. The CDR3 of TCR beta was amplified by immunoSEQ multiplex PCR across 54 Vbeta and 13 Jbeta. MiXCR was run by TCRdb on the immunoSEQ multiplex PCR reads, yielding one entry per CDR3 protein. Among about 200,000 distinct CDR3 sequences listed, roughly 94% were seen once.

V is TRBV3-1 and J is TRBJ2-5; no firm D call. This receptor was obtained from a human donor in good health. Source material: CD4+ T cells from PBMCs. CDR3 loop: CASSQVLGFEETQYF. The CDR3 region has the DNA TGTGCCAGCAGCCAAGTCCTCGGGTTTGAGGAGACCCAGTACTTC.